The 5 T cell receptor beta chains given below trace back to one sample, sequenced in a study of blood T cell repertoires in COVID-19. The table came from immunoSEQ multiplex PCR; TCRdb's copy has only in-frame clones and leaves some out. Among 130,000 or so clones listed, around 88% were seen once. The sequenced material came from peripheral blood. Source of these receptors: a woman in her sixties with acute or convalescent COVID-19.

In its sample, this clone was seen once. This chain uses TRBV18 with TRBJ1-6; TRBD1 aligns across 10 bases. This CDR3 contains 16 residues. Trimming took 3 bases from V and 7 from J; bases not matched to a gene: 6. Germline values: CDR1 KGHSH, CDR2 LQKENI. CDR3 region: CASSPQPGQGNSPLHF. The CDR3 region has the DNA TGTGCCAGCTCACCCCAACCGGGACAGGGGAATTCACCCCTCCACTTT. Based on the CDR3 plus reference TRBV18 and TRBJ1-6, the full variable domain is NAGVMQNPRHLVRRRGQEARLRCSPMKGHSHVYWYRQLPEEGLKFMVYLQKENIIDESGMPKERFSAEFPKEGPSILRIQQVVRGDSAAYFCASSPQPGQGNSPLHFGNGTRLTVT.

Concerning this clone: Germline and junction disagree at one end, which may indicate a read error. The V gene is TRBV5-1, the J gene TRBJ1-4; 7 nucleotides match TRBD1. In germline, CDR1 is SGHRS, CDR2 YFSETQ. This CDR3 region has 14 residues. CDR3 sequence reads: CASSLGQSNKKLFF. CDR3 nucleotides: TGCGCCAGCAGCCTGGGACAGAGTAATAAAAAACTGTTTTTT.

Here the CDR3 DNA reads TGTGCCTGGAGTGGTGGCAGGGAGGGCAATCAGCCCCAGCATTTT. This gives the protein CAWSGGREGNQPQHF. This chain links TRBV30 with TRBJ1-5, with a tentative D call TRBD1 (5 bases). Germline V gene data show CDR1 as GTSNPN and CDR2 as SVGIG (reference sequence). CDR3 size: 15 residues. V lost 1 base, J lost 2 bases, and 12 bases lay in between.

This clone was observed once. The chain joins TRBV30 to TRBJ1-5, with D unresolved. The V end lost 0 bases, the J end lost 1 base, and 10 bases lay between the germline ends. Germline V CDR1 and CDR2: GTSNPN, SVGIG (reference sequence). The CDR3 extends over 15 amino acids. CDR3 amino acids: CAWSVPQPSNQPQHF. Here the CDR3 DNA reads TGTGCCTGGAGTGTCCCACAGCCGAGCAATCAGCCCCAGCATTTT.

CDR3 in DNA: TGCGCCAGCAGCTGGGGGACTAACACAGATACGCAGTATTTT. Translating gives CASSWGTNTDTQYF. The V and J genes are TRBV5-1 and TRBJ2-3; 7 bases agree with TRBD2. The CDR3 runs 14 residues. CDR1 and CDR2 (germline): SGHRS, YFSETQ. J lost 2 bases, V lost 3 bases, and 3 bases had no gene match.